This TCR beta chain was obtained from a study of T cell clonality in common variable immunodeficiency. Study conclusions and caveats: In common variable immunodeficiency, TCR beta chains reportedly carried fewer deletions and N-nucleotide insertions.

This clone has just a few counts. Its antigen remains unknown. The missing CDR3 end, 3 residues past where the read stops, is filled in from the germline J gene. Germline CDR1 SGHAT, CDR2 FQNNGV. V trimming: 7 bases; J trimming: 2 bases; junction bases outside the gene matches: 5. CDR3 size: 13 residues. Some clones are missing from TCRdb's copy, which holds only in-frame ones; the method was immunoSEQ multiplex PCR. The repertoire consists of over 30,000 clones, none detected only once. Specimen: peripheral blood mononuclear cells. The sequence was obtained from a human donor with common variable immunodeficiency. The rearrangement joins TRBV11-2 to TRBJ2-7; TRBD2 aligns across 7 bases. The CDR3 is CASTGLGPYEQYF. The CDR3 bases that were read are TGTGCCAGCACCGGACTAGGACCCTACGAG.